The rows below give T cell receptor beta chains drawn from one sample of a study of blood T cells in healthy people across ages. TCRdb independently ran MiXCR on the 5' RACE reads; one entry per CDR3 protein. Among fewer than 950,000 distinct CDR3 sequences listed, about 34% were seen once. Sequences were obtained from blood. All receptors come from a man younger than 30 in good health. CDR3s include the opening cysteine and the closing phenylalanine or tryptophan. Each record gives: V gene, J gene, CDR3 protein.

v_call: TRBV7-9
j_call: TRBJ2-4
cdr3_aa: CATGGIAKNIQYF

v_call: TRBV7-2
j_call: NA
cdr3_aa: CASSLDSPSGEQYF

v_call: TRBV28
j_call: TRBJ2-7
cdr3_aa: CASYVRTGYEQYF

v_call: TRBV20-1
j_call: TRBJ1-5
cdr3_aa: CSAEDTPYGNQPQHF

v_call: TRBV6-5
j_call: TRBJ2-5
cdr3_aa: CASKEGPGETQYF

v_call: TRBV25-1
j_call: TRBJ2-3
cdr3_aa: CASSAFSGGTSTDTQYF

v_call: TRBV12-3/TRBV12-4
j_call: TRBJ2-3
cdr3_aa: CASSSDGVDTQYF

v_call: TRBV7-2
j_call: TRBJ2-7
cdr3_aa: CASSLARSYEQYF

v_call: TRBV7-8
j_call: TRBJ1-2
cdr3_aa: CASSLGTANYGHTF

v_call: TRBV20-1
j_call: TRBJ2-3
cdr3_aa: CSAPPSGLGTEAQYF

v_call: TRBV14
j_call: TRBJ1-2
cdr3_aa: CASSPWTGPRGYTF

v_call: TRBV20-1
j_call: TRBJ2-4
cdr3_aa: CSARVDRTKNIQYF

v_call: TRBV5-1
j_call: TRBJ1-1
cdr3_aa: CASSPGTGFVNTEAFF

v_call: TRBV20-1
j_call: TRBJ2-4
cdr3_aa: CSAYRTGKNIQYF

v_call: TRBV6-5
j_call: TRBJ2-1
cdr3_aa: CASSYSGDRFYEQFF

v_call: TRBV4-2
j_call: TRBJ1-1
cdr3_aa: CASSQEKRYTEAFF

v_call: TRBV5-1
j_call: TRBJ1-2
cdr3_aa: CASSPEEDSNYGYTF

v_call: TRBV12-3/TRBV12-4
j_call: TRBJ2-3
cdr3_aa: CASSLNSWGGGDTQYF

v_call: TRBV5-1
j_call: TRBJ2-6
cdr3_aa: CASIWANALTF

v_call: TRBV5-1
j_call: TRBJ1-1
cdr3_aa: CASSLAGSAGTEAFF

v_call: TRBV7-9
j_call: TRBJ1-5
cdr3_aa: CASSLVGNRGNQPQHF

v_call: TRBV7-2
j_call: TRBJ2-1
cdr3_aa: CASSLAGRGIHNEQFF

v_call: TRBV12-3/TRBV12-4
j_call: TRBJ2-2
cdr3_aa: CASTSTGITAGELFF

v_call: TRBV27
j_call: TRBJ2-5
cdr3_aa: CASITSGGNEQYF

v_call: TRBV12-3/TRBV12-4
j_call: TRBJ1-2
cdr3_aa: CASRPRDGGYTF

v_call: TRBV7-9
j_call: TRBJ2-7
cdr3_aa: CASSEGQGHEQYF

v_call: TRBV6-2/TRBV6-3
j_call: TRBJ2-3
cdr3_aa: CASSYYVKSTDTQYF

v_call: TRBV24-1
j_call: TRBJ2-4
cdr3_aa: CATSDSGARAKNIQYF

v_call: TRBV7-2
j_call: TRBJ1-3
cdr3_aa: CASSLMAGRMGTIYF

v_call: TRBV9
j_call: NA
cdr3_aa: CASSVGVAIRAYNEQYF

v_call: TRBV28
j_call: TRBJ2-3
cdr3_aa: CAGGKLGRGDTQYF

v_call: TRBV7-2
j_call: NA
cdr3_aa: CASSYGQLAKTIQYF

v_call: TRBV20-1
j_call: TRBJ2-1
cdr3_aa: CSAPDRGGSINEQFF

v_call: TRBV10-3
j_call: TRBJ2-7
cdr3_aa: CAISESRSYEQYF

v_call: TRBV5-1
j_call: TRBJ1-1
cdr3_aa: CASSFDRWDRSSTEAFF

v_call: TRBV18
j_call: TRBJ2-2
cdr3_aa: CASSTISGTNTGELFF

v_call: TRBV12-3/TRBV12-4
j_call: TRBJ2-1
cdr3_aa: CASSAQWREQFF

v_call: TRBV6-6
j_call: TRBJ1-1
cdr3_aa: CASRDRDTNTEAFF

v_call: TRBV7-8
j_call: TRBJ1-1
cdr3_aa: CASSPLQGMNTEAFF

v_call: TRBV11-1
j_call: NA
cdr3_aa: CASSRGTSYSYNEQYF